This T cell receptor (beta chain) was profiled in a study of CXCR3-negative and CXCR3-positive naive CD8 T cells (dated by TCRdb to between 2018 and 2020). The study in broad terms: In total, around 150 million TRB reads were obtained, or roughly 1.5 +/- 0.3 million reads per library. Diversity and physicochemical repertoire analyses were performed on about 12 donors pooled from two independent experiments. TRBV-TRBJ cluster analysis included naive subsets from roughly 5 donors and memory cells from 3 donors. Study-level results and caveats: Surface CD5, linked to self-reactivity in mice, was comparable between naive subsets; TCR interaction strength was therefore also inferred from TRB CDR3 physicochemical properties. Both naive subsets had comparably high repertoire diversity, while memory CD8+ T cells had much lower repertoire diversity. Freshly isolated PBMCs were used for most assays because CXCR3 expression partially decreased after cryopreservation. Within the same donor, TRBV-TRBJ usage looked similar between naive CXCR3-negative and CXCR3-positive cells, but memory cells had distinct patterns.

Sequencing was performed on a NextSeq 550. The Human TCR Profiling Kit (MiLaboratory) was used to prepare UMI-labeled 5' RACE TRB cDNA libraries. cDNA synthesis used the entire amount of extracted RNA, and PCR amplification then used the entire amount of cDNA produced. Libraries were prepared in parallel with an identical number of PCR cycles. The paper's processing steps were these. MIGEC and MiXCR extracted about 50,000 +/- 10,000 unique UMI-labeled TRB cDNA molecules per library, requiring at least two reads per UMI. Each library averaged about 38,000 +/- 11,000 functional in-frame TRB CDR3 nucleotide clonotypes without stop codons. After each sample was downsampled to 5000 UMI-labeled TRB molecules, VDJtools was used to calculate diversity metrics such as normalized Shannon-Wiener and Chao1. VDJtools was used to calculate clonotype-size-weighted physicochemical properties of the central five CDR3 residues, namely interaction energy, strength, volume and Kidera factor 4. Following TCRdb reprocessing, every CDR3 protein sequence forms one entry, and DNA is not provided. TCRdb's processing, not the authors', yielded these V and J calls. The sample's own table lists approximately 41,000 distinct CDR3 sequences. The ten largest clonotypes hold 9.5% to 12% of the sample.

From the cysteine up to the phenylalanine, the CDR3 has a length of 15 residues. No DNA accompanies this entry. CDR1 and CDR2 are drawn from the germline V gene: MGHRA, YSYEKL. Worth noting for this clonotype: Its target antigen remains unknown.

For every CD8+ T cell subset, over 250,000 cells were flow-sorted straight into RLT lysis buffer, and each subset was sorted in triplicate. Peripheral blood mononuclear cells were isolated from buffy coats using standard density gradient centrifugation. Total RNA was extracted from sorted cells using an RNeasy Mini Kit. The rearrangement combines TRBV4-1 with TRBJ1-1; TCRdb picks TRBD1, but there is no DNA to check that call. The sequence derives from a human donor in good health. Some clones in this sample may be carry-over from other donors' samples. The sequenced sample was memory CD8+ T cells from blood. The label giving this sample's cell subset or site can be read as: conventional CD8+ memory T cells (TMEM), sorted as controls. The CDR3 region: CASSHQGAGNTEAFF.